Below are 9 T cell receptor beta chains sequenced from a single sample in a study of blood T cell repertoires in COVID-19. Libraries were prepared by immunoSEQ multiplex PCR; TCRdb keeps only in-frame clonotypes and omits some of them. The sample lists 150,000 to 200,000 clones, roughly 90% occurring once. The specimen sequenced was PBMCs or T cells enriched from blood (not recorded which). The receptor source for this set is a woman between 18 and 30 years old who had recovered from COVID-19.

CDR3 DNA sequence: TGTGCCAGCAGTTTCTCCTCGTGGTTCGCGGCTTACAATGAGCAGTTCTTC. This encodes CASSFSSWFAAYNEQFF. The rearrangement links TRBV27 to TRBJ2-1; D call uncertain. The V gene lost 3 bases and the J gene lost 4 bases, with 19 bases spanning the gap. Germline-derived CDR1 and CDR2 are MNHEY and SMNVEV (reference sequence). This CDR3 has 17 residues.

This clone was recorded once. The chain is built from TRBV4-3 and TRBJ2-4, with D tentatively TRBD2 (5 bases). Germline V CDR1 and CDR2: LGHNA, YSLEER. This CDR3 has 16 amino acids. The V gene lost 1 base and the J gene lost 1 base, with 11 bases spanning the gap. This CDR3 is CASSQGGVAAKNIQYF. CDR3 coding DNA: TGCGCCAGCAGCCAAGGAGGTGTAGCGGCCAAAAACATTCAGTACTTC.

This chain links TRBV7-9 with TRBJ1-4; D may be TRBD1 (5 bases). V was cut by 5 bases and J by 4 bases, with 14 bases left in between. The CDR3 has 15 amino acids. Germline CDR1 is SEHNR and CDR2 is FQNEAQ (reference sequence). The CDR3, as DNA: TGTGCCAGCAGCGCCGGGGACTCGCATAATGAAAAACTGTTTTTT. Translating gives CASSAGDSHNEKLFF.

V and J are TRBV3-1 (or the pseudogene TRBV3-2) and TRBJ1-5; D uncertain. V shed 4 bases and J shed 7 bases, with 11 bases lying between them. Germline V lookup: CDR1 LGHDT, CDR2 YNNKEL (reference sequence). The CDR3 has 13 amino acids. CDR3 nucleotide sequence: TGTGCCAGCAGCCCAGTCATGAACCAGCCCCAGCATTTT. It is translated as CASSPVMNQPQHF.

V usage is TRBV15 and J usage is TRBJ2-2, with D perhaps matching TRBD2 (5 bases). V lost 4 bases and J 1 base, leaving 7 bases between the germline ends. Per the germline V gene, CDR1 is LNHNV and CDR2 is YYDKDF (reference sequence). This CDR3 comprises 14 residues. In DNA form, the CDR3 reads TGTGCCACCAGCACCGAGGGGAACACCGGGGAGCTGTTTTTT. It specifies CATSTEGNTGELFF.

CDR3: CASSFTGIGEQFF. The CDR3 bases are TGCGCCAGCAGCTTTACGGGGATCGGTGAGCAGTTCTTC. This sequence joins TRBV5-1 and TRBJ2-1; TRBD2 is a possible D gene (5 bases). Germline V CDR1 and CDR2: SGHRS, YFSETQ. The CDR3 has 13 amino acids. Trimming shortened V by 2 bases and J by 9 bases, and 12 bases separated the two germline ends.

CDR3 nucleotides: TGTGCCAGCAGCTTAGAGACCAGGGGAAAGCAGTACTTC. Translation gives CASSLETRGKQYF. V usage is TRBV7-9 and J usage is TRBJ2-7; perhaps TRBD1 as D (6 bases). This CDR3 is 13 amino acids long. CDR1 and CDR2 (germline): SEHNR, FQNEAQ (reference sequence). The V and J ends lost 1 base and 8 bases respectively, with 12 bases between them.

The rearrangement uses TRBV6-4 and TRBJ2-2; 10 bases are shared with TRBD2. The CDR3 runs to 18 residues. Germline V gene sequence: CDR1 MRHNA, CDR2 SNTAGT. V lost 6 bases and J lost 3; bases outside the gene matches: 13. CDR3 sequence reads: CASRFEREGRYDTGELFF. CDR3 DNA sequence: TGTGCCAGCAGGTTTGAGCGGGAGGGCCGTTATGACACCGGGGAGCTGTTTTTT.

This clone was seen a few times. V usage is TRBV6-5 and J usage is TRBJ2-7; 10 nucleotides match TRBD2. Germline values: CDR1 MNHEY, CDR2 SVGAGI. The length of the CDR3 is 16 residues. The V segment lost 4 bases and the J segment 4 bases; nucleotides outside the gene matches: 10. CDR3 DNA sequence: TGTGCCAGCAGTTTACTCGGCCCTAGCGGGAGATACGAGCAGTACTTC. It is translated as CASSLLGPSGRYEQYF.